This is a list of T cell receptor beta chains from one sample in a study of blood T cell repertoires in COVID-19. The data were produced by immunoSEQ multiplex PCR, yet TCRdb's version contains in-frame clones alone and is incomplete. The table lists hundreds of thousands of clones, more than 70% of them singletons. Source material: peripheral blood. These receptors all stem from a woman in her sixties or seventies with COVID-19, enrolled during active disease. CDR3s include the opening cysteine and the closing phenylalanine or tryptophan. Fields, in order: clone size, D gene, V gene, J gene, CDR3 DNA, CDR3 protein. A D gene is named only where the DNA matches it firmly. Clone sizes are given selectively: once, few, many, or a class where the clone is expanded.

clone size: NA; D gene: TRBD1; V gene: TRBV18; J gene: TRBJ2-2; CDR3 DNA: TGTGCCAGCTCACCACCGGGACAGGGGGCCACCGGGGAGCTGTTTTTT; CDR3 protein: CASSPPGQGATGELFF
clone size: NA; D gene: NA; V gene: TRBV5-5; J gene: TRBJ2-3; CDR3 DNA: TGTGCCAGCAGCTTTCTCGGAGATACGCAGTATTTT; CDR3 protein: CASSFLGDTQYF
clone size: NA; D gene: TRBD1; V gene: TRBV13; J gene: TRBJ2-7; CDR3 DNA: TGTGCCAGCAGCAAACAGGGGGTAGTGTCTTACGAGCAGTACTTC; CDR3 protein: CASSKQGVVSYEQYF
clone size: NA; D gene: TRBD1; V gene: TRBV19; J gene: TRBJ1-1; CDR3 DNA: TGTGCCAGTAGAGGGACAGGAAATATCAAGAACACTGAAGCTTTCTTT; CDR3 protein: CASRGTGNIKNTEAFF
clone size: NA; D gene: TRBD1; V gene: TRBV7-9; J gene: TRBJ2-2; CDR3 DNA: TGTGCCAGCATCGCAGGTGACAGGGACACCGGGGAGCTGTTTTTT; CDR3 protein: CASIAGDRDTGELFF
clone size: NA; D gene: NA; V gene: TRBV19; J gene: TRBJ2-1; CDR3 DNA: TGTGCCAGTAGTATAGGTAGGCCGGGCGGGGAGCAGTTCTTC; CDR3 protein: CASSIGRPGGEQFF
clone size: once; D gene: TRBD1; V gene: TRBV19; J gene: TRBJ2-7; CDR3 DNA: TGTGCCAGTAGTATGACAGGACAGGGGGCTTCCGAGCAGTACTTC; CDR3 protein: CASSMTGQGASEQYF
clone size: NA; D gene: NA; V gene: TRBV15; J gene: TRBJ1-3; CDR3 DNA: TGTGCCACCAGCAGAGATGGACTTGATCATGACACCATATATTTT; CDR3 protein: CATSRDGLDHDTIYF
clone size: NA; D gene: TRBD2; V gene: TRBV3-1/TRBV3-2; J gene: TRBJ2-7; CDR3 DNA: TGTGCCAGCAGCCCGGGACTAGCGGGATGGCAGTACTTC; CDR3 protein: CASSPGLAGWQYF
clone size: NA; D gene: TRBD1; V gene: TRBV4-1; J gene: TRBJ1-5; CDR3 DNA: TGCGCCAGCAGCCAAGCAGAACAGGGGGATCAGCCCCAGCATTTT; CDR3 protein: CASSQAEQGDQPQHF
clone size: once; D gene: TRBD1; V gene: TRBV7-9; J gene: TRBJ1-3; CDR3 DNA: TGTGCCAGCAACCCGACAGGGCTCCAGGGTGGAAACACCATATATTTT; CDR3 protein: CASNPTGLQGGNTIYF
clone size: NA; D gene: TRBD1; V gene: TRBV29-1; J gene: TRBJ2-3; CDR3 DNA: TGCAGCGTACGGACAGGGCTAAGGGCAGATACGCAGTATTTT; CDR3 protein: CSVRTGLRADTQYF
clone size: NA; D gene: NA; V gene: TRBV5-6; J gene: TRBJ2-7; CDR3 DNA: TGTGCCAGCACCCCAGCGGTTCCCTACGAGCAGTACTTC; CDR3 protein: CASTPAVPYEQYF
clone size: NA; D gene: TRBD1; V gene: TRBV18; J gene: TRBJ1-6; CDR3 DNA: TGTGCCAGCTCACTGAACCCCGGGACAGGGGGTACTAGCTCCTATAATTCACCCCTCCACTTT; CDR3 protein: CASSLNPGTGGTSSYNSPLHF
clone size: NA; D gene: NA; V gene: TRBV19; J gene: TRBJ2-7; CDR3 DNA: TGTGCCAGCCCCCCCCCGACTGTGAAGGCTGTATACGAGCAGTACTTC; CDR3 protein: CASPPPTVKAVYEQYF
clone size: once; D gene: NA; V gene: TRBV7-9; J gene: TRBJ1-2; CDR3 DNA: TGTGCCAGCAGCCGGGGGGAGGGTCGTGGCTACACCTTC; CDR3 protein: CASSRGEGRGYTF
clone size: NA; D gene: NA; V gene: TRBV10-2; J gene: TRBJ1-1; CDR3 DNA: TGCGCCAGCAGTCCCCCACAGGCTTCGAACACTGAAGCTTTCTTT; CDR3 protein: CASSPPQASNTEAFF
clone size: NA; D gene: TRBD1; V gene: TRBV13; J gene: TRBJ1-6; CDR3 DNA: TGTGCCAGCAGCCGACAGGGGGAAGCCTATAATTCACCCCTCCACTTT; CDR3 protein: CASSRQGEAYNSPLHF
clone size: once; D gene: NA; V gene: TRBV5-1; J gene: TRBJ2-7; CDR3 DNA: TGCGCCAGCAGCTTGATGCGCGAGCAGTACTTC; CDR3 protein: CASSLMREQYF
clone size: NA; D gene: TRBD1; V gene: TRBV18; J gene: TRBJ1-5; CDR3 DNA: TGTGCCAGCTCTTCGGGACAGAGCAATCAGCCCCAGCATTTT; CDR3 protein: CASSSGQSNQPQHF
clone size: once; D gene: NA; V gene: TRBV2; J gene: TRBJ1-1; CDR3 DNA: TGTGCCAGCAGTTCACAGGGTTCCGGGAACACTGAAGCTTTCTTT; CDR3 protein: CASSSQGSGNTEAFF
clone size: NA; D gene: TRBD1; V gene: TRBV12-5; J gene: TRBJ2-7; CDR3 DNA: TGTGCTAGTGCCCCGGGACAGGGTGGCTACGAGCAGTACTTC; CDR3 protein: CASAPGQGGYEQYF
clone size: NA; D gene: TRBD1; V gene: TRBV5-6; J gene: TRBJ1-1; CDR3 DNA: TGTGCCAGCAGCTTGGTGAGACAGGGGAACACTGAAGCTTTCTTT; CDR3 protein: CASSLVRQGNTEAFF
clone size: NA; D gene: TRBD2; V gene: TRBV3-1/TRBV3-2; J gene: TRBJ2-2; CDR3 DNA: TGTGCCAGCAGCCTTTCCCCGGGGGGGAACACCGGGGAGCTGTTTTTT; CDR3 protein: CASSLSPGGNTGELFF
clone size: once; D gene: NA; V gene: TRBV7-3; J gene: TRBJ1-1; CDR3 DNA: TGTGCCAGCAGCCAAGGGGGAGAGGGCACTGAAGCTTTCTTT; CDR3 protein: CASSQGGEGTEAFF
clone size: NA; D gene: TRBD1; V gene: TRBV4-1; J gene: TRBJ1-4; CDR3 DNA: TGCGCCAGCAGCCAAGGCCCCGGACAGGGTTTAGCTAATGAAAAACTGTTTTTT; CDR3 protein: CASSQGPGQGLANEKLFF
clone size: NA; D gene: NA; V gene: TRBV6-6; J gene: TRBJ2-1; CDR3 DNA: TGTGCCACCCAAGGGACTCGAAACAATGAGCAGTTCTTC; CDR3 protein: CATQGTRNNEQFF
clone size: NA; D gene: TRBD2; V gene: TRBV19; J gene: TRBJ2-7; CDR3 DNA: TGTGCCAGTAGCACGACTAGCGGGGGGGCTTTCGAGCAGTACTTC; CDR3 protein: CASSTTSGGAFEQYF
clone size: NA; D gene: TRBD1; V gene: TRBV6-5; J gene: TRBJ1-1; CDR3 DNA: TGTGCCAGCAGTTTGGGACAGGGGGCGCGTATCACTGAAGCTTTCTTT; CDR3 protein: CASSLGQGARITEAFF
clone size: few; D gene: NA; V gene: TRBV5-1; J gene: TRBJ1-5; CDR3 DNA: TGCGCCAGCAGCTTGGACAGGGCAAGCAATCAGCCCCAGCATTTT; CDR3 protein: CASSLDRASNQPQHF
clone size: NA; D gene: NA; V gene: TRBV5-6; J gene: TRBJ1-5; CDR3 DNA: TGTGCCAGCAGCTTGGGACAGAATCAGCCCCAGCATTTT; CDR3 protein: CASSLGQNQPQHF
clone size: NA; D gene: NA; V gene: TRBV5-1; J gene: TRBJ2-7; CDR3 DNA: TGCGCCAGCAGCTTAGACCGCCGGCTGACAGATTCCTACGAGCAGTACTTC; CDR3 protein: CASSLDRRLTDSYEQYF
clone size: NA; D gene: NA; V gene: TRBV10-3; J gene: TRBJ2-7; CDR3 DNA: TGTGCCATCAGCGAACAGGGCGCCAGCTCCTACGAGCAGTACTTC; CDR3 protein: CAISEQGASSYEQYF
clone size: NA; D gene: NA; V gene: TRBV2; J gene: TRBJ2-7; CDR3 DNA: TGTGCCAGCAGCGAGGAGACAGGCGAACTGGACGAGCAGTACTTC; CDR3 protein: CASSEETGELDEQYF
clone size: NA; D gene: NA; V gene: TRBV7-2; J gene: TRBJ2-5; CDR3 DNA: TGTGCCCATGACGGGCAGGGGGAGACCCAGTACTTC; CDR3 protein: CAHDGQGETQYF
clone size: NA; D gene: NA; V gene: TRBV29-1; J gene: TRBJ1-2; CDR3 DNA: TGCAGCGTTTTACCCCCGTCTTCGGGGGGACCTTATGGCTACACCTTC; CDR3 protein: CSVLPPSSGGPYGYTF
clone size: NA; D gene: NA; V gene: TRBV13; J gene: TRBJ1-3; CDR3 DNA: TGTGCCAGCAGCCATCCCCGACAGAGATTAAATGGAAACACCATATATTTT; CDR3 protein: CASSHPRQRLNGNTIYF
clone size: once; D gene: NA; V gene: TRBV7-9; J gene: TRBJ2-2; CDR3 DNA: TGTGCCAGCAGCCAGGACAGCCCCACCGGGGAGCTGTTTTTT; CDR3 protein: CASSQDSPTGELFF
clone size: NA; D gene: TRBD1; V gene: TRBV5-4; J gene: TRBJ2-3; CDR3 DNA: TGTGCCAGCAGCTCCTGGACAGGGGGAGAAGATACGCAGTATTTT; CDR3 protein: CASSSWTGGEDTQYF
clone size: NA; D gene: NA; V gene: TRBV30; J gene: TRBJ1-1; CDR3 DNA: TGTGCCTGGAGTGAGGACAGTAACACTGAAGCTTTCTTT; CDR3 protein: CAWSEDSNTEAFF
clone size: once; D gene: NA; V gene: TRBV14; J gene: TRBJ1-1; CDR3 DNA: TGTGCCAGCAGCCAAGCCATGAACACTGAAGCTTTCTTT; CDR3 protein: CASSQAMNTEAFF
clone size: NA; D gene: TRBD1; V gene: TRBV5-1; J gene: TRBJ2-3; CDR3 DNA: TGCGCCAGCAGCTCGACAGGGAATTTAGATACGCAGTATTTT; CDR3 protein: CASSSTGNLDTQYF
clone size: NA; D gene: NA; V gene: TRBV28; J gene: TRBJ2-5; CDR3 DNA: TGTGCCAGCAGTTCATACGAGTCCCAGTACTTC; CDR3 protein: CASSSYESQYF
clone size: NA; D gene: NA; V gene: TRBV13; J gene: TRBJ2-7; CDR3 DNA: TGTGCCAGCAGCTCACAAGCGACCTTCAGGGGTTCCTACGAGCAGTACTTC; CDR3 protein: CASSSQATFRGSYEQYF
clone size: NA; D gene: NA; V gene: TRBV7-9; J gene: TRBJ2-5; CDR3 DNA: TGTGCCAGCAGCTCAGCCGGCACAGGGTTGGGAGAGACCCAGTACTTC; CDR3 protein: CASSSAGTGLGETQYF
clone size: NA; D gene: TRBD1; V gene: TRBV3-1/TRBV3-2; J gene: TRBJ1-4; CDR3 DNA: TGTGCCAGCAGGTCCTGGGGACAGGGAGCTAATGAAAAACTGTTTTTT; CDR3 protein: CASRSWGQGANEKLFF
clone size: once; D gene: TRBD2; V gene: TRBV6-1; J gene: TRBJ2-5; CDR3 DNA: TGTGCCAGCAGGGAAGGCGGGGGGTTTTCGGGAGAGACCCAGTACTTC; CDR3 protein: CASREGGGFSGETQYF
clone size: once; D gene: TRBD2; V gene: TRBV11-2; J gene: TRBJ2-1; CDR3 DNA: TGTGCCAGCAGCTCCCGAATTAGCGGGGGCCTCTACAATGAGCAGTTCTTC; CDR3 protein: CASSSRISGGLYNEQFF
clone size: NA; D gene: TRBD1; V gene: TRBV7-9; J gene: TRBJ2-2; CDR3 DNA: TGTGCCAGCAGCCCGCGGCCTCCGGGACAGGGTGGAGGTACCGGGGAGCTGTTTTTT; CDR3 protein: CASSPRPPGQGGGTGELFF
clone size: few; D gene: TRBD1; V gene: TRBV25-1; J gene: TRBJ1-3; CDR3 DNA: TGTGCCAGCAGTGAATATTGGGGACAGGGGATCGACACCATATATTTT; CDR3 protein: CASSEYWGQGIDTIYF
clone size: NA; D gene: TRBD1; V gene: TRBV6-5; J gene: TRBJ1-1; CDR3 DNA: TGTGCCAGCCACAGGGGCAGTGAAACTGAAGCTTTCTTT; CDR3 protein: CASHRGSETEAFF
clone size: NA; D gene: NA; V gene: TRBV6-6; J gene: TRBJ2-7; CDR3 DNA: TGTGCCAGCACCGCCAGGGCCGGTGGGTCCGACGAGCAGTACTTC; CDR3 protein: CASTARAGGSDEQYF
clone size: NA; D gene: TRBD1; V gene: TRBV4-1; J gene: TRBJ1-4; CDR3 DNA: TGCGCCAGCAGCCACGGGACAGTCCCTAATGAAAAACTGTTTTTT; CDR3 protein: CASSHGTVPNEKLFF
clone size: NA; D gene: NA; V gene: TRBV6-6; J gene: TRBJ2-3; CDR3 DNA: TGTGCCAGCAGTTACTCGATCGCGGTGGATACGCAGTATTTT; CDR3 protein: CASSYSIAVDTQYF
clone size: NA; D gene: TRBD1; V gene: TRBV5-1; J gene: TRBJ1-2; CDR3 DNA: TGCGCCAGCAGGGAACCGGGACAGAACTATGGCTACACCTTC; CDR3 protein: CASREPGQNYGYTF
clone size: once; D gene: NA; V gene: TRBV11-2; J gene: TRBJ2-5; CDR3 DNA: TGTGCCAGCAGCCTCCAGGGTGCAGAGACCCAGTACTTC; CDR3 protein: CASSLQGAETQYF
clone size: NA; D gene: NA; V gene: TRBV19; J gene: TRBJ1-3; CDR3 DNA: TGTGCCAGTAGCACTGGAAACACCATATATTTT; CDR3 protein: CASSTGNTIYF
clone size: NA; D gene: TRBD2; V gene: TRBV5-1; J gene: TRBJ2-7; CDR3 DNA: TGCGCCAGCAGAAGGTTCTGGGGAGGGGATTACGAGCAGTACTTC; CDR3 protein: CASRRFWGGDYEQYF